This TCR beta chain was recorded in a study of CXCR3-negative and CXCR3-positive naive CD8 T cells. Turning to the study itself: TRB reads totalled about 150 million, about 1.5 +/- 0.3 million per library. Overall study results and limits: Naive cells that were CXCR3-positive had more hydrophobic TRB CDR3s (compared with CXCR3-negative naive cells). For naive cells, CXCR3-negative and CXCR3-positive subsets had similar TRBV-TRBJ usage; for memory cells, usage differed.

250,000 to 350,000 cells per CD8+ T cell subset were flow-sorted in triplicate. Naive CD8+ T cells showed CD45RO-CCR7+CD27+CD95-. Libraries of TRB cDNA were made by 5' RACE and carried UMIs. TCRdb derives one entry per CDR3 protein from the 5' RACE reads, leaving out DNA. The sample table sets out some 150,000 distinct CDR3 sequences. The CDR3 consists of 15 residues. Per the germline V gene, CDR1 is SNHLY and CDR2 is FYNNEI. Concerning this clonotype itself: Its antigen is currently unknown.

Sequences were obtained from naive CXCR3+ CD8+ T cells from blood. Noted subset: CD45RO-CCR7+CD27+CD95- naive CD8+ T cells expressing CXCR3 (TNR3+). The sequence derives from a human donor in good health. Some clones in this sample may be carry-over from other donors' samples. V gene TRBV2 combines with J gene TRBJ2-7. CDR3: CASSEGSGGSYEQYF.